This TCR beta chain was sequenced for a study of T cell responses to AZD1222 COVID-19 vaccine. Using immunoSEQ multiplex PCR, the repertoire was profiled, and TCRdb retains in-frame clones only, with some absent. Of about 140,000 clones in the sample, 92% were seen once. The CDR3 sequence is 18 residues long. The germline gives CDR1 SGHVS, CDR2 FQNEAQ. V was clipped by 5 bases and J by 2 bases; unmatched bases: 14. V is TRBV7-8 and J is TRBJ1-5, with 8 bases matching TRBD1. This material consisted of peripheral blood, taken on day 0 of AZD1222 vaccination. This TCR derives from an adult in good health. The CDR3 nucleotides are TGTGCCAGCAGCCCAGACGGACAGGGCAGACGTGGCAATCAGCCCCAGCATTTT. Its protein product is CASSPDGQGRRGNQPQHF. Using reference TRBV7-8 and TRBJ1-5 for the parts outside the CDR3, the full variable domain is GAGVSQSPRYKVAKRGQDVALRCDPISGHVSLFWYQQALGQGPEFLTYFQNEAQLDKSGLPSDRFFAERPEGSVSTLKIQRTQQEDSAVYLCASSPDGQGRRGNQPQHFGDGTRLSIL.